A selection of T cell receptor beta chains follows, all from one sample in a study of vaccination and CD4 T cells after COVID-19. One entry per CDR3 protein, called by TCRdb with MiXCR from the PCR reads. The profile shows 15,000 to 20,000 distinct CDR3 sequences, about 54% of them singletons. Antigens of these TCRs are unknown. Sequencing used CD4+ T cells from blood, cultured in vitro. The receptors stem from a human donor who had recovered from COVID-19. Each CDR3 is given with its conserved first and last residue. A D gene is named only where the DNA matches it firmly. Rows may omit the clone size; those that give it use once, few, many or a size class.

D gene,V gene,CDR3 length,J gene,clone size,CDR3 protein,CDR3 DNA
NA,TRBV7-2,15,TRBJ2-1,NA,CASSAIADSYNEQFF,TGTGCCAGCAGCGCAATAGCGGACTCCTACAATGAGCAGTTCTTC
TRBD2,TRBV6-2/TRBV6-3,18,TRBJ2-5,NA,CASSYLGTSGLRGETQYF,TGTGCCAGCAGTTACTTGGGGACTAGCGGTCTGCGGGGAGAGACCCAGTACTTC
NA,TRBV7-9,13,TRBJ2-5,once,CASSLDHRETQYF,TGTGCCAGCAGCTTAGATCACCGAGAGACCCAGTACTTC
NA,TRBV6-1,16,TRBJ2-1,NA,CASTPLDGASYNEQFF,TGTGCCAGCACCCCCCTGGACGGAGCCTCCTACAATGAGCAGTTCTTC
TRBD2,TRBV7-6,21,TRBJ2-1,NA,CASSLRSHRLAGDPGYNEQFF,TGTGCTAGCAGCTTAAGAAGCCACCGACTAGCGGGGGACCCGGGATACAATGAGCAGTTCTTC
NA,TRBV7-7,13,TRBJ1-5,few,CASSLDFGQPQHF,TGTGCTAGCAGCTTAGACTTCGGGCAGCCCCAGCATTTT
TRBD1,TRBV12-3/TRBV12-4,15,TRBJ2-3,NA,CASSLGTGETDTQYF,TGTGCCAGCAGCCTCGGGACAGGGGAAACAGATACGCAGTATTTT
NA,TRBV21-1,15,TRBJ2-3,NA,CASSARAAVTDTQYF,TGTGCCAGCAGCGCCCGCGCCGCAGTTACAGATACGCAGTATTTT
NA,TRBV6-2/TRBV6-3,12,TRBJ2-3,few,CASSPEAGTQYF,TGTGCCAGCAGCCCCGAGGCGGGAACGCAGTATTTT
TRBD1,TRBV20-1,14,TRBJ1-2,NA,CSAGGTGKSYGYTF,TGCAGTGCCGGTGGGACAGGCAAATCTTATGGCTACACCTTC
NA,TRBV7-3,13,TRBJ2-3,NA,CASSSEGVNTQYF,TGTGCCAGCAGCTCAGAGGGGGTAAATACGCAGTATTTT
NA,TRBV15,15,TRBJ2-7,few,CATSAGNRVTGEQYF,TGTGCCACCAGCGCCGGGAACAGGGTAACGGGCGAGCAGTACTTC
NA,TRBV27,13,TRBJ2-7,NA,CASSLWPLSEQYF,TGTGCCAGCAGTTTATGGCCTCTGAGCGAGCAGTACTTC
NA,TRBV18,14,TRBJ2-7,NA,CASSPPRNYGEQYF,TGTGCCAGCTCACCACCAAGAAACTACGGGGAGCAGTACTTC
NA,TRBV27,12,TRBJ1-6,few,CASSSLYSPLHF,TGTGCCAGCAGTTCTCTGTACTCACCCCTCCACTTT
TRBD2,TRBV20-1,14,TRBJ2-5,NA,CSVRPGLAIETQYF,TGCAGTGTTCGCCCGGGACTAGCTATCGAGACCCAGTACTTC
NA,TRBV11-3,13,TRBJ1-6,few,CASSLERRSPLHF,TGTGCCAGCAGCTTAGAGAGGAGGTCACCCCTCCACTTT
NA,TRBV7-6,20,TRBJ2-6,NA,CASSLRDLSALPSGANVLTF,TGTGCCAGCAGCCTCCGGGATCTTAGCGCACTACCCTCTGGGGCCAACGTCCTGACTTTC
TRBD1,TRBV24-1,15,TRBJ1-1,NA,CATSETGTGETEAFF,TGTGCCACCAGTGAAACCGGGACAGGGGAGACTGAAGCTTTCTTT
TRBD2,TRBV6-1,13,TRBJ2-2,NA,CASGLDGAGELFF,TGTGCCAGCGGACTAGACGGGGCCGGGGAGCTGTTTTTT
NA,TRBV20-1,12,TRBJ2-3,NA,CSAGGTKDTQYF,TGCAGTGCTGGGGGGACAAAAGATACGCAGTATTTT
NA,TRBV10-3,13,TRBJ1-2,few,CAISDRGDYGYTF,TGTGCCATCAGTGACAGGGGTGACTATGGCTACACCTTC
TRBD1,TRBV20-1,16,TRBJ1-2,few,CSARDPRTGGDYGYTF,TGCAGTGCTAGAGATCCTAGGACAGGGGGCGACTATGGCTACACCTTC
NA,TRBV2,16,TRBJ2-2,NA,CASSDSRGPNAGELFF,TGTGCCAGCAGTGATAGTCGGGGGCCCAACGCCGGGGAGCTGTTTTTT
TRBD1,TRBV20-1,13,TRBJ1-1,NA,CSASSLTGGKAFF,TGCAGTGCTAGTAGTCTGACAGGGGGCAAAGCTTTCTTT
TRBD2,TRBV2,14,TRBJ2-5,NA,CAKTKGTSQETQYF,TGTGCCAAAACGAAGGGGACTAGCCAAGAGACCCAGTACTTC
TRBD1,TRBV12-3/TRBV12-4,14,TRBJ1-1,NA,CASSPTPGTGVAFF,TGTGCCAGCAGTCCCACACCCGGGACAGGGGTGGCTTTCTTT